This passage covers 32 T cell receptor beta chains from one sample sequenced in a study of radiotherapy plus CTLA-4 blockade in lung cancer. Sequencing was performed with immunoSEQ multiplex PCR; in TCRdb, only in-frame clones are kept and a portion is missing. Of 60,000 or so clones in the sample, about 80% were seen once. The sequencing here drew on peripheral blood, taken from a patient treated with radiotherapy plus ipilimumab. These receptors originate from a human donor with non-small cell lung cancer who had a partial response to radiotherapy plus ipilimumab.

This chain joins TRBV30 and TRBJ1-2; D not resolved. Between the trimmed V and J ends, which lost 2 bases and 1 base, there was a span of 8 bases. The CDR3 runs 13 residues. CDR1 is GTSNPN, CDR2 SVGIG, per germline (reference sequence). The CDR3 region has the DNA TGTGCCTGGAGTCATTCGGGTAACTATGGCTACACCTTC. Residues: CAWSHSGNYGYTF.

This clone is labeled as medium-sized. CDR3 nucleotide sequence: TGTGCCAGCAGCCCCGGCCTTCGGGACAGGGACCTAGGGGAGCAGTACTTC. Translated, it gives CASSPGLRDRDLGEQYF. The V call is TRBV5-5, the J call TRBJ2-7, with 9 bases that match TRBD1. CDR1 SGHKS and CDR2 YYEKEE come from the germline V gene (reference sequence). This CDR3 has 17 residues. With 4 bases clipped from V and 7 bases from J, the junction kept 18 bases outside the gene matches.

This chain links TRBV9 with TRBJ2-1; 8 nucleotides line up with TRBD1. Germline assignment: CDR1 SGDLS and CDR2 YYNGEE. This CDR3 region has 16 residues. Trimming cost V 0 bases and J 6 bases; bases outside gene matches: 8. The CDR3 sequence is CASSVAITGGSNEQFF. Here the CDR3 DNA reads TGTGCCAGCAGCGTAGCTATAACAGGGGGGTCCAATGAGCAGTTCTTC.

The CDR3, as DNA: TGTGCCAGTACCCCCAGGGGGTACGAGCAGTACTTC. Protein product: CASTPRGYEQYF. The chain is built from TRBV19 and TRBJ2-7; 7 bases align to TRBD1. Germline values: CDR1 LNHDA, CDR2 SQIVND (reference sequence). The J segment lost 4 bases and the V segment lost 7 bases, leaving 4 bases of the junction unmatched. The CDR3 runs to 12 residues.

This chain links TRBV6-5 with TRBJ1-1; D uncertain. The CDR3 sequence is 14 residues long. Per germline, CDR1 MNHEY and CDR2 SVGAGI. CDR3 DNA sequence: TGTGCTACTGCCTTCCGGGAAAAAAACACTGAAGCTTTCTTT. It codes for CATAFREKNTEAFF.

The rearrangement joins TRBV5-1 to TRBJ2-2, with 11 bases fitting TRBD2. The CDR3 is 15 amino acids. Germline V lookup: CDR1 SGHRS, CDR2 YFSETQ. The J segment lost 4 bases and the V segment lost 2 bases, leaving 1 base of the junction unmatched. The CDR3 DNA follows: TGCGCCAGCAGCTTACTAGCGGGGGCCACCGGGGAGCTGTTTTTT. Translation: CASSLLAGATGELFF.

The rearrangement links TRBV5-6 to TRBJ2-7, with 9 bases that match TRBD1. J gave up 5 bases and V 1 base, and 10 bases lay outside the gene matches. The CDR3 is made up of 16 amino acids. Germline V gene data show CDR1 as SGHDT and CDR2 as YYEEEE. CDR3 bases: TGTGCCAGCAGCTTGATTCTCACAGGGGGCTGGGACGAGCAGTACTTC. Translating gives CASSLILTGGWDEQYF.

The CDR3 here is CASSVGDRGNTIYF. CDR3 nucleotides: TGTGCCAGCAGTGTGGGGGATAGGGGGAACACCATATATTTT. This chain uses TRBV13 with TRBJ1-3, with D maybe TRBD1 (6 bases). The V end was cut by 6 bases, the J end by 7 bases, with 16 bases between. CDR1 and CDR2 from the germline V gene are PRHDT and FYEKMQ (reference sequence). The CDR3 runs 14 residues.

The rearrangement joins TRBV5-1 to TRBJ2-7; no reliable D call. Germline CDR1 SGHRS, CDR2 YFSETQ. This CDR3 region has 14 residues. Trimming removed 0 bases at V and 0 bases at J, with 7 bases between. CDR3 loop: CASSLDWSSYEQYF. CDR3 nucleotides: TGCGCCAGCAGCTTGGACTGGAGCTCCTACGAGCAGTACTTC.

The chain has TRBV7-9 and TRBJ2-7; a possible D gene is TRBD1 (6 bases). Trimming shortened V by 3 bases and J by 1 base, and 10 bases separated the two germline ends. CDR1 SEHNR and CDR2 FQNEAQ come from the germline V gene (reference sequence). CDR3 length: 14 residues. As DNA, the CDR3 is TGTGCCAGCAGCTTGTCAGGGGAGTCCTACGAGCAGTACTTC. This gives the protein CASSLSGESYEQYF.

The chain has TRBV7-3 and TRBJ2-3; TRBD1 matches at 7 bases. Unmatched junction bases numbered 5, after V lost 4 bases and J lost 4 bases. The germline V gene has CDR1 SGHTA and CDR2 FQGTGA. CDR3 length equals 14 residues. The CDR3 DNA reads as TGTGCCAGCAGCTCAACAGGGGTCCCAGATACGCAGTATTTT. The encoded protein is CASSSTGVPDTQYF.

The V gene is TRBV11-2, the J gene TRBJ1-2; maybe TRBD1 (6 bases). The CDR3 has 14 amino acids. Trimming cost V 2 bases and J 7 bases, with 14 bases left between them. Germline lookup yields CDR1 SGHAT and CDR2 FQNNGV. The CDR3 sequence: CASSLSPAGAGYTF. The CDR3 nucleotides are TGTGCCAGCAGCTTATCCCCGGCAGGGGCTGGCTACACCTTC.

The CDR3 DNA sequence: TGTGCCAGCACCTCGATAGGGGCGGAGGCTTTCTTT. This gives the protein CASTSIGAEAFF. The chain employs TRBV28 and TRBJ1-1; D is perhaps TRBD1 (5 bases). Germline loops: CDR1 MDHEN, CDR2 SYDVKM. CDR3 size: 12 residues. V gave up 7 bases and J gave up 11 bases, with 17 bases separating them.

The sample holds one count of this clone. The chain links TRBV29-1 to TRBJ1-2, with 7 bases lining up with TRBD1. In germline, CDR1 is SQVTM, CDR2 ANQGSEA. Germline trimming cut 6 bases from V and 8 bases from J; bases unmatched to any gene: 6. The CDR3 loop spans 11 amino acids. CDR3 loop: CSVSHRGGYTF. The CDR3 coding sequence is TGCAGCGTCAGCCACAGGGGAGGCTACACCTTC.

CDR3 nucleotides: TGTGCCAGCAGCCAGGGACAGGGTGTGAACATTCAGTACTTC. This gives the protein CASSQGQGVNIQYF. The rearrangement links TRBV11-2 to TRBJ2-4, with 9 nucleotides matching TRBD1. The CDR3 is made up of 14 amino acids. Germline loops: CDR1 SGHAT, CDR2 FQNNGV. V shed 5 bases and J 7 bases; nucleotides not matched to a gene: 6.

The V gene is TRBV7-9, the J gene TRBJ1-6; 12 nucleotides match TRBD1. The CDR3 contains 15 residues. V dropped 5 bases and J dropped 9; count of bases not matched to a gene: 5. Germline loops: CDR1 SEHNR, CDR2 FQNEAQ (reference sequence). CDR3 nucleotides: TGTGCCAGCAGCGAGGGACAGGGGGCAGGTTCACCCCTCCACTTT. It is translated as CASSEGQGAGSPLHF.

This clone occurred once. The chain carries TRBV7-2 and TRBJ1-6; 10 bases are a match to TRBD1. Germline assignment: CDR1 SGHTA and CDR2 FQGNSA. The ends lost 1 base at V and 7 bases at J; junction bases unmatched: 4. The CDR3 sequence is 16 residues long. DNA of the CDR3: TGTGCCAGCAGCTTAGGGGGACAGGGGCGGAATTCACCCCTCCACTTT. It yields the protein CASSLGGQGRNSPLHF.

The chain carries TRBV7-9 and TRBJ1-1; unclear D gene. CDR3 length: 12 amino acids. Germline V gives CDR1 SEHNR, CDR2 FQNEAQ (reference sequence). The ends were cut back, 7 bases at V and 0 bases at J, with 6 bases in the middle. Here the CDR3 reads CASTSMNTEAFF. The CDR3 nucleotides are TGTGCCAGCACCTCTATGAACACTGAAGCTTTCTTT.

This clone has a handful of counts. The V and J genes are TRBV5-1 and TRBJ1-1; 7 nucleotides align to TRBD1. This CDR3 has 14 amino acids. Per the germline V gene, CDR1 is SGHRS and CDR2 is YFSETQ. The V segment lost 0 bases and the J segment 7 bases; nucleotides outside the gene matches: 6. CDR3 loop: CASSLGWQGGEAFF. DNA for the CDR3: TGCGCCAGCAGCTTGGGCTGGCAGGGGGGTGAAGCTTTCTTT.

V is TRBV5-4 and J is TRBJ2-5; TRBD1 agrees at 9 bases. The V segment lost 0 bases and the J segment 4 bases; nucleotides outside the gene matches: 4. Germline V gives CDR1 SGHNT, CDR2 YYREEE (reference sequence). The CDR3 is made up of 15 amino acids. The CDR3 loop reads CASSLGTGDSETQYF. The CDR3 region has the DNA TGTGCCAGCAGCTTGGGGACAGGGGATTCAGAGACCCAGTACTTC.

V is TRBV5-1 and J is TRBJ2-7, with D perhaps TRBD2 (6 bases). CDR3 size: 17 residues. The V end was cut by 1 base, the J end by 3 bases, with 20 bases between. Germline CDR1 is SGHRS and CDR2 is YFSETQ. CDR3 coding DNA: TGCGCCAGCAGCTTGCAGGTCGGGAGCGGGCGGATCTACGAGCAGTACTTC. Amino acid sequence: CASSLQVGSGRIYEQYF.

The chain has TRBV29-1 and TRBJ1-2, with a possible D match to TRBD1 (5 bases). Germline V gene sequence: CDR1 SQVTM, CDR2 ANQGSEA. The CDR3 has 12 residues. V lost 4 bases and J lost 5, with 11 bases in between. The CDR3 protein is CSVAQGAYGYTF. Written as DNA, the CDR3 is TGCAGCGTTGCGCAAGGGGCTTATGGCTACACCTTC. The variable domain in full, completed from reference TRBV29-1 and TRBJ1-2, reads SAVISQKPSRDICQRGTSLTIQCQVDSQVTMMFWYRQQPGQSLTLIATANQGSEATYESGFVIDKFPISRPNLTFSTLTVSNMSPEDSSIYLCSVAQGAYGYTFGSGTRLTVV.

V usage is TRBV11-2 and J usage is TRBJ2-7; D is possibly TRBD2 (5 bases). The CDR3 sequence is 14 residues long. The germline V gene encodes CDR1 SGHAT and CDR2 FQNNGV. The V end was cut by 4 bases, the J end by 3 bases, with 13 bases between. DNA for the CDR3: TGTGCCAGCAGCTGGGGAGTTCCGGACTACGAGCAGTACTTC. It translates to CASSWGVPDYEQYF.

A few counts support this clone. The V call is TRBV5-1, the J call TRBJ2-7; perhaps TRBD1 as D (8 bases). Trimming took off 2 bases at V and 3 bases at J, with 18 bases between the two ends. The CDR3 spans 16 residues. CDR1 SGHRS and CDR2 YFSETQ come from the germline V gene. This CDR3 is CASSLPRTGTNYEQYF. In DNA, the CDR3 is TGCGCCAGCAGCTTACCGCGGACAGGGACTAACTACGAGCAGTACTTC.

The chain couples TRBV5-6 to TRBJ1-1; a possible D gene is TRBD1 (6 bases). Germline V gene lookup returns CDR1 SGHDT and CDR2 YYEEEE. This CDR3 region has 15 residues. Trimming shortened V by 3 bases and J by 5 bases, and 17 bases separated the two germline ends. CDR3 loop: CASSWLGGASTEAFF. The CDR3 DNA sequence: TGTGCCAGCAGCTGGTTAGGGGGGGCGTCAACTGAAGCTTTCTTT.

This chain uses TRBV6-4 with TRBJ2-1; 10 bases map to TRBD2. Per the germline V gene, CDR1 is MRHNA and CDR2 is SNTAGT. The V and J ends lost 0 bases and 7 bases, in that order; junction bases with no gene match: 6. This CDR3 comprises 16 residues. CDR3 in DNA: TGTGCCAGCAGTGACTCAGGGCTAGCGGGGGTTAATGAGCAGTTCTTC. Residues: CASSDSGLAGVNEQFF.

This chain's CDR3 is CASGRQLNTEAFF. Written as DNA, the CDR3 is TGTGCCAGCGGCCGACAGCTGAACACTGAAGCTTTCTTT. The chain employs TRBV6-1 and TRBJ1-1, with a weak D call TRBD1 (5 bases). Germline loops: CDR1 MNHNS, CDR2 SASEGT. This CDR3 region has 13 residues. With 8 bases removed from V and 0 bases from J, the gap between germline ends came to 10 bases.

The chain has TRBV2 and TRBJ2-2, with TRBD1 as a possible D gene (6 bases). Germline V gene sequence: CDR1 SNHLY, CDR2 FYNNEI. The CDR3 totals 13 residues. Trimming removed 5 bases from V and 6 bases from J, with 10 bases in between. For the CDR3, the DNA is TGTGCCAGCAGTAAACAGGGCTCCGGGGAGCTGTTTTTT. This sequence encodes CASSKQGSGELFF.

A few counts support this clone. The V gene is TRBV28, the J gene TRBJ2-3, with D unresolved. CDR3 size: 14 residues. With 4 bases removed from V and 2 bases from J, the gap between germline ends came to 10 bases. The germline V gene has CDR1 MDHEN and CDR2 SYDVKM. In DNA form, the CDR3 reads TGTGCCAGCAGTTCGGAGTCACTCACAGATACGCAGTATTTT. Protein: CASSSESLTDTQYF.

This clone is a singleton in its sample. The chain is built from TRBV30 and TRBJ2-7; 12 bases are shared with TRBD2. V shed 3 bases and J 6 bases; nucleotides not matched to a gene: 12. The CDR3 is made up of 16 amino acids. Germline-derived CDR1 and CDR2 are GTSNPN and SVGIG (reference sequence). DNA for the CDR3: TGTGCCTGGAGCAACCCCGGGCTAGCGGGGGGGCCCGAGCAGTACTTC. Protein product: CAWSNPGLAGGPEQYF.

This clone turned up a few times. The CDR3 protein is CAISVGDRVADTQYF. The CDR3 coding sequence is TGTGCCATCAGTGTTGGGGACAGGGTAGCAGATACGCAGTATTTT. The chain employs TRBV10-3 and TRBJ2-3; 9 nucleotides match TRBD1. Germline-derived CDR1 and CDR2 are ENHRY and SYGVKD. This CDR3 has 15 amino acids. J lost 4 bases, V lost 4 bases, and 6 bases had no gene match.

The chain links TRBV7-2 to TRBJ2-7, with no clear D. With 1 base removed from V and 2 bases from J, the gap between germline ends came to 12 bases. The V gene's germline CDR1 is SGHTA and CDR2 FQGNSA. The CDR3 consists of 15 residues. This CDR3 reads CASSLDSGAPYEQYF. The CDR3 nucleotides are TGTGCCAGCAGCTTAGACTCAGGCGCTCCCTACGAGCAGTACTTC.